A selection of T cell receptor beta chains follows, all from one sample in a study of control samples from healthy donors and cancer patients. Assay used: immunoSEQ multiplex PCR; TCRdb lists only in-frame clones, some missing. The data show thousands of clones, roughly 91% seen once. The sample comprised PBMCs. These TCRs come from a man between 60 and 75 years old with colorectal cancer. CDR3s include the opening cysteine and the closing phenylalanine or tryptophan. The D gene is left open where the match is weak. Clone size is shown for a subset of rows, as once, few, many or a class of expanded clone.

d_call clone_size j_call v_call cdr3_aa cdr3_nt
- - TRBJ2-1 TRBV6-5 CASSLDRGEQFF TGTGCCAGCAGTCTAGACCGGGGTGAGCAGTTCTTC
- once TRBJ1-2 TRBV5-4 CASSLDRVIGYTF TGTGCCAGCAGCTTGGACAGGGTGATCGGCTACACCTTC
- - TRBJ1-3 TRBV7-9 CASSLAGGNTIYF TGTGCCAGCAGCTTAGCGGGAGGAAACACCATATATTTT
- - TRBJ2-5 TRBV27 CASSSHLGTQYF TGTGCCAGCAGTTCCCATTTAGGGACCCAGTACTTC
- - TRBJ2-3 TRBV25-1 CASSEYNAGVIRTDTQYF TGTGCCAGCAGTGAATATAACGCCGGGGTGATCCGCACAGATACGCAGTATTTT
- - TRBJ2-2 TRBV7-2 CASSLRGPTNTGELFF TGTGCCAGCAGCTTGAGGGGCCCTACGAACACCGGGGAGCTGTTTTTT
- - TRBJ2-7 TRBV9 CASSASPGTGYEQYF TGTGCCAGCAGCGCGTCTCCCGGGACGGGCTACGAGCAGTACTTC
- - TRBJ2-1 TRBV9 CASSVDGDPYNEQFF TGTGCCAGCAGCGTGGATGGAGACCCCTACAATGAGCAGTTCTTC
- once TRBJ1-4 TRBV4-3 CASSQGGAEKLFF TGCGCCAGCAGCCAAGGAGGGGCTGAAAAACTGTTTTTT
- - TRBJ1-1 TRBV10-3 CAISGTSRGNTEAFF TGTGCCATCAGTGGAACCTCCAGGGGGAACACTGAAGCTTTCTTT
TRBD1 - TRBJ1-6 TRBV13 CASSQPGQGGISPLHF TGTGCCAGCAGCCAGCCCGGACAGGGAGGAATTTCACCCCTCCACTTT
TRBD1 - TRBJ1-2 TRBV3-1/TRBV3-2 CASSQGDRGVRGGYTF TGTGCCAGCAGCCAAGGGGACAGGGGCGTCAGAGGCGGCTACACCTTC
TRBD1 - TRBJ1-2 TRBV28 CASRRQGAFYGYTF TGTGCCAGCAGACGACAGGGAGCCTTCTATGGCTACACCTTC
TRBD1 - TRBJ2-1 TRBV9 CASSVGTGNNEQFF TGTGCCAGCAGCGTAGGGACAGGGAACAATGAGCAGTTCTTC
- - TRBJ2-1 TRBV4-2 CASSQESWPSPLYNEQFF TGTGCCAGCAGCCAAGAGTCGTGGCCATCCCCCCTTTACAATGAGCAGTTCTTC
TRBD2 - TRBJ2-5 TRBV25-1 CASTRLAGDFQETQYF TGTGCCAGCACCAGACTAGCGGGGGATTTTCAAGAGACCCAGTACTTC
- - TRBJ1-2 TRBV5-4 CASSLDLGGNYGYTF TGTGCCAGCAGCTTGGACTTGGGTGGGAACTATGGCTACACCTTC
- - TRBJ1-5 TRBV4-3 CASSQDRAGSNQPQHF TGCGCCAGCAGCCAAGATCGGGCGGGGAGCAATCAGCCCCAGCATTTT
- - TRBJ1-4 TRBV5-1 CASSLSPIRGAEEKLFF TGCGCCAGCAGCTTGTCCCCCATTAGGGGGGCTGAAGAAAAACTGTTTTTT
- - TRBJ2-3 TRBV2 CASRTGPRWDTQYF TGTGCCAGCAGGACCGGGCCCCGCTGGGATACGCAGTATTTT
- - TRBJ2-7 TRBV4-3 CASSQSRTDEQYF TGCGCCAGCAGCCAATCCCGGACGGACGAGCAGTACTTC
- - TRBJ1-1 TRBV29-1 CSVSPMNTEAFF TGCAGCGTAAGTCCTATGAACACTGAAGCTTTCTTT
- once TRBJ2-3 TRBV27 CASSKDSETSFTQYF TGTGCCAGCAGTAAAGACTCCGAGACGTCCTTTACGCAGTATTTT
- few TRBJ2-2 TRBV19 CASGSGWTGELFF TGTGCCAGTGGGTCAGGGTGGACCGGGGAGCTGTTTTTT
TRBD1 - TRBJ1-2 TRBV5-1 CASSRQRTGRGYGYTF TGCGCCAGCAGCCGACAACGGACAGGGCGAGGCTATGGCTACACCTTC
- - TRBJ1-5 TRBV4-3 CASSQDSTQPQHF TGCGCCAGCAGCCAAGACTCTACTCAGCCCCAGCATTTT
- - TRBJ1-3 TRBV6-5 CASRQVWSGNTIYF TGTGCCAGCAGACAGGTTTGGTCTGGAAACACCATATATTTT
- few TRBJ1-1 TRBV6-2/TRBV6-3 CASSYSTSTGQNTEAFF TGTGCCAGCAGTTACTCCACATCGACAGGTCAGAACACTGAAGCTTTCTTT
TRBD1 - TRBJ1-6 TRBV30 CAWSPRGAYSYNSPLHF TGTGCCTGGAGTCCCAGGGGGGCCTACTCCTATAATTCACCCCTCCACTTT
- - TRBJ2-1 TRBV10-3 CAISPYVNNEQFF TGTGCCATCTCGCCCTACGTCAACAATGAGCAGTTCTTC
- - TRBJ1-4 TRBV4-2 CASSPLTWEVREKLFF TGTGCCAGCAGCCCACTTACATGGGAAGTACGAGAAAAACTGTTTTTT
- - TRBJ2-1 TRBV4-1 CASSQYNEQFF TGCGCCAGCAGCCAGTACAATGAGCAGTTCTTC
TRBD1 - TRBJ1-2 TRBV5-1 CASSYQGVDGYTF TGCGCCAGCAGCTATCAGGGGGTCGATGGCTACACCTTC
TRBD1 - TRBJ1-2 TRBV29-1 CSVETAGGFANYGYTF TGCAGCGTTGAAACGGCAGGGGGCTTTGCTAACTATGGCTACACCTTC
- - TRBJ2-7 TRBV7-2 CASSSPDQNYEQYF TGTGCCAGCAGCTCCCCGGACCAGAACTACGAGCAGTACTTC
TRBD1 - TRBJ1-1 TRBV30 CAWSVPQGAAFF TGTGCCTGGAGTGTACCACAGGGGGCGGCTTTCTTT
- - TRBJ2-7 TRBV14 CASSQTLEKSVEQYF TGTGCCAGCAGCCAAACACTAGAAAAGTCCGTCGAGCAGTACTTC
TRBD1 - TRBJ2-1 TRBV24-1 CATSEEDRESGEQFF TGTGCCACCAGTGAAGAGGACAGGGAGTCTGGTGAGCAGTTCTTC
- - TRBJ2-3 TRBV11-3 CASSLGVTPSATDTQYF TGTGCCAGCAGCTTAGGGGTTACACCTTCGGCCACAGATACGCAGTATTTT
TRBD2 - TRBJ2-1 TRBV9 CASSAFSGGAYNEQFF TGTGCCAGCAGCGCCTTCAGCGGGGGGGCCTACAATGAGCAGTTCTTC